Shown below are 30 T cell receptor beta chains from a single sample sequenced in a study of CD8+ T cells in alopecia areata. cDNA prepared by RNA extraction and subsequent reverse transcription served as the template for sequencing. This table comes from immunoSEQ multiplex PCR, and its TCRdb copy is limited to in-frame clones, with some not included. The sample yields about 270,000 clones, without any singletons. Pooled cutaneous lymph node cells were sorted using CD4, CD8alpha, NKG2D, NKG2ACE and other markers. The specimen was CD4+ T cells sorted from a lymph node. The receptors stem from a C3H/HeJ mouse with alopecia areata. For the strain, the MHC haplotype given is H2-k.

Comments on this clone: Germline and genes here are mouse. The read halts 4 residues ahead of the CDR3 end, with the missing end drawn from the germline J gene. The chain combines TRBV1 with TRBJ2-7, with D tentatively TRBD1 (5 bases). Trimming shortened V by 5 bases and J by 0 bases, and 8 bases separated the two germline ends. Germline V gene sequence: CDR1 NSQYPW, CDR2 LRSPGD (reference sequence). The CDR3 spans 13 residues. This chain's CDR3 is CTCSLDSSYEQYF. The sequenced CDR3 bases are TGCACCTGCAGTCTTGACAGCTCCTAT.

This clone was seen a few times. Gene labels here are mouse ones. The read gets to within 3 residues of the CDR3 end, and the germline J gene fills in the rest. This specimen includes other DNA sequences encoding the same CDR3. The J gene is TRBJ1-6, the V gene TRBV5; TRBD1 is a possible D gene (6 bases). TRBJ1-6 is an ORF for which the function is uncertain. The germline V gene has CDR1 LGHNA and CDR2 YNLKQL (reference sequence). With 4 bases removed from V and 4 bases from J, the gap between germline ends came to 11 bases. The CDR3 has 15 amino acids. The CDR3 reads CASSPPGQYNSPLYF. The part of the CDR3 DNA that was read is TGTGCCAGCAGCCCTCCGGGACAATATAATTCGCCC.

This clone was detected only a few times. Mouse gene names and germline throughout. The CDR3 end lies 4 residues beyond the end of the read and is filled in from the germline J gene. The same CDR3 can be traced to other DNA sequences in this sample. The chain combines TRBV19 with TRBJ2-3, with TRBD2 matching 9 bases. CDR1 and CDR2 (germline): FNHDT, SITEND (reference sequence). The junction had 4 bases not matched to a gene; V was cut back by 2 bases and J by 0 bases. The CDR3 loop spans 16 amino acids. The part of the CDR3 DNA that was read is TGTGCCAGCAGTATCCTGGGGGGGACTAGTGCAGAA. It is translated as CASSILGGTSAE. The entire CDR3 is CASSILGGTSAETLYF.

With regard to this clone: Gene names are the mouse ones. The CDR3 end falls 3 residues outside the read, so it is completed with the germline J gene. The chain couples TRBV13-2 to TRBJ1-6; 7 bases agree with TRBD1. TRBJ1-6 is an open reading frame whose function is uncertain. J gave up 0 bases and V 0 bases, and 3 bases lay outside the gene matches. This CDR3 comprises 17 residues. Germline values: CDR1 NNHNN, CDR2 SYGAGS (reference sequence). The CDR3: CASGDVGTASYNSPLYF. The part of the CDR3 DNA that was read is TGTGCCAGCGGTGATGTAGGGACAGCTTCCTATAATTCGCCC.

This clone has a handful of counts. The gene names here belong to mouse. The CDR3 end falls 4 residues outside the read, so it is completed with the germline J gene. The genes are TRBV19 and TRBJ1-2; 7 positions match TRBD1. The V segment lost 4 bases and the J segment 4 bases; nucleotides outside the gene matches: 7. CDR3 length equals 14 residues. Looked up from germline, CDR1 is FNHDT and CDR2 is SITEND (reference sequence). CDR3 DNA (partial): TGTGCCAGCAGTCAGACAGGGAGGGGCTCC. Residues: CASSQTGRGS. The CDR3 as a whole reads CASSQTGRGSDYTF.

This clone has a handful of counts. Gene and germline names: mouse. Partial CDR3 DNA: TGTGCCAGCAGCCAAATGGGACTGGGGGGCGAT. It specifies CASSQMGLGGD. In full, the CDR3 reads CASSQMGLGGDEQYF. The rearrangement joins TRBV5 to TRBJ2-7, with TRBD2 matching over 12 bases. The CDR3 end lies 4 residues beyond the end of the read and is filled in from the germline J gene. There are 15 residues in the CDR3. Germline V CDR1 and CDR2: LGHNA, YNLKQL (reference sequence).

Comments on this clone: Gene and germline names: mouse. The read terminates 4 residues ahead of where the CDR3 ends, so the germline J gene completes it. This chain uses TRBV5 with TRBJ2-7, with 10 bases aligning to TRBD2. This CDR3 region has 14 residues. Per germline, CDR1 LGHNA and CDR2 YNLKQL (reference sequence). The chain's CDR3 is CASSPWGGADEQYF. The sequenced part of the CDR3 DNA is TGTGCCAGCAGCCCCTGGGGGGGCGCGGAT.

About this clone itself: These gene names are mouse names. Read sequence stops 4 residues before the CDR3 end, and the germline J gene provides the missing end. The V call is TRBV31, the J call TRBJ2-1; TRBD2 is a possible D gene (6 bases). Germline assignment: CDR1 GKSSPN and CDR2 SITVG. The CDR3 extends over 15 amino acids. The V gene lost 0 bases and the J gene lost 3 bases, with 12 bases spanning the gap. CDR3 in amino acids: CAWSLGWGSYAEQFF. CDR3 bases read: TGTGCCTGGAGTCTAGGCTGGGGCTCCTATGCT.

Regarding this clone: Gene and germline names: mouse. Read sequence stops 3 residues before the CDR3 end, and the germline J gene provides the missing end. The chain has TRBV13-1 and TRBJ1-6; 7 bases map to TRBD1. Being an ORF, TRBJ1-6 has a function that is uncertain. The CDR3 runs 16 residues. V lost 0 bases, J lost 1 base, and 1 base stayed unmatched. Per the germline V gene, CDR1 is NSHNY and CDR2 is SYGAGN. The sequenced part of the CDR3 DNA is TGTGCCAGCAGTGATGGGGGACAGTCCTATAATTCGCCC. The encoded protein is CASSDGGQSYNSP. The whole CDR3 reads CASSDGGQSYNSPLYF.

Regarding this clone: Gene names are mouse gene names. The sequence runs out 4 residues before the end of the CDR3; the remainder is reconstructed from the germline J gene. The sample holds other DNA sequences that translate to the same CDR3. V and J are TRBV31 and TRBJ1-2; maybe TRBD1 (5 bases). V was shortened by 0 bases and J by 2 bases, with 10 bases between the two germline ends. Germline values: CDR1 GKSSPN, CDR2 SITVG. The CDR3 covers 14 residues. The CDR3 sequence is CAWSLGGTNSDYTF. The CDR3 DNA, read in part, is TGTGCCTGGAGTCTCGGGGGGACGAACTCC.

In its sample, this clone was seen many times. The gene names given are mouse names. The read ends 4 residues early relative to the CDR3; the germline J gene fills the gap. At the DNA level, this CDR3 is encoded by other sequences in the same sample as well. The V call is TRBV17, the J call TRBJ2-7, with 8 bases that match TRBD1. V dropped 1 base and J dropped 0; count of bases not matched to a gene: 2. Germline V CDR1 and CDR2: MNHDT, YYDKIL. The CDR3 extends over 15 amino acids. CDR3 region: CASSRGTGSSYEQYF. Partial CDR3 DNA: TGTGCTAGCAGTAGAGGGACAGGGAGCTCCTAT.

In its sample, this clone was seen a few times. Germline and genes here are mouse. The read comes to an end 4 residues before the CDR3 does, leaving the germline J gene to fill in the end. The rearrangement joins TRBV13-1 to TRBJ1-1; D might be TRBD1 (6 bases). The CDR3 is 16 amino acids. The germline CDR1 and CDR2 sequences are NSHNY and SYGAGN. Between the trimmed V and J ends, which lost 0 bases and 1 base, there was a span of 13 bases. CDR3 sequence: CASSDAWGARNTEVFF. The part of the CDR3 DNA that was read is TGTGCCAGCAGTGATGCATGGGGGGCGCGGAACACA.

With respect to this clone: Gene names are mouse gene names. The read is 4 residues too short to cover the CDR3 end, so that end is filled in from the germline J gene. V and J are TRBV19 and TRBJ2-3; D may be TRBD2 (5 bases). Per germline, CDR1 FNHDT and CDR2 SITEND (reference sequence). Deletions cut 5 bases from V and 0 bases from J, with 7 bases between. The CDR3 is made up of 13 amino acids. The sequenced CDR3 bases are TGTGCCAGCAGACTGGATAGTGCAGAA. Encoded protein: CASRLDSAE. Given in full, the CDR3 is CASRLDSAETLYF.

Comment on this clone: Here the gene names and germline are mouse. The read finishes 4 residues shy of the CDR3 end, and the germline J gene is used to complete it. The chain is built from TRBV13-1 and TRBJ2-5; 8 bases agree with TRBD2. This CDR3 contains 14 residues. Looked up from germline, CDR1 is NSHNY and CDR2 is SYGAGN. V lost 4 bases to trimming and J lost 3 bases; unmatched junction nucleotides: 4. Incomplete CDR3 DNA: TGTGCCAGCAGTCGGACTGGGTTTCAAGAC. Protein: CASSRTGFQD. Given in full, the CDR3 is CASSRTGFQDTQYF.

This clone appeared a few times. Each gene name is a mouse one. The read terminates 4 residues before the CDR3 end, so the remaining end is supplied by the germline J gene. V usage is TRBV13-2 and J usage is TRBJ2-1; 7 nucleotides match TRBD2. CDR3 length: 15 residues. The V and J ends lost 5 bases and 0 bases, in that order; junction bases with no gene match: 5. CDR1 is NNHNN, CDR2 SYGAGS, per germline (reference sequence). The sequenced part of the CDR3 DNA is TGTGCCAGCGGGATTCTGGGGGTTAACTATGCT. This sequence encodes CASGILGVNYA. The CDR3, in full, reads CASGILGVNYAEQFF.

There are a few counts of this clone. A much more abundant neighbour one base away suggests this may be a read error. The genes and germline here are from mouse. The CDR3 goes on 4 residues after the read ends, and that part is filled in from the germline J gene. This sample also contains other DNA sequences that code for the same CDR3. J is TRBJ2-7 and V is TRBV19; 11 bases map to TRBD2. The CDR3 consists of 13 residues. CDR1 and CDR2 (germline): FNHDT, SITEND (reference sequence). The DNA read from the CDR3 is TGTGCCAGCAGCCGGACTGGGGGGTAT. Translation gives CASSRTGGY. The CDR3, in full, reads CASSRTGGYEQYF.

Note on this clone: Genes here carry mouse names. The read ends 4 residues early relative to the CDR3; the germline J gene fills the gap. V is TRBV19 and J is TRBJ2-2, with 7 bases that match TRBD1. V dropped 3 bases and J dropped 3; count of bases not matched to a gene: 2. The germline CDR1 and CDR2 sequences are FNHDT and SITEND (reference sequence). The CDR3 loop spans 14 amino acids. CDR3: CASSKQGHTGQLYF. CDR3 DNA (partial): TGTGCCAGCAGTAAACAGGGGCACACCGGG. Supplemented by reference TRBV19 and TRBJ2-2, the full variable domain reads GGIITQTPKFLIGQEGQKLTLKCQQNFNHDTMYWYRQDSGKGLRLIYYSITENDLQKGDLSEGYDASREKKSSFSLTVTSAQKNEMAVFLCASSKQGHTGQLYFGEGSKLTVL.

This clone was observed many times. Genes and germline are mouse. The CDR3 end lies 3 residues beyond the end of the read and is filled in from the germline J gene. The V gene is TRBV13-1, the J gene TRBJ1-6; D uncertain. TRBJ1-6 is recorded as an ORF, its role being uncertain. Germline V lookup: CDR1 NSHNY, CDR2 SYGAGN. The length of the CDR3 is 9 residues. The CDR3 region is CASSAPLYF. CDR3 DNA, as far as it was read: TGTGCCAGCAGTGCTCCC.

Details on this clone: The germline and genes are mouse ones. The read is 4 residues too short to cover the CDR3 end, so that end is filled in from the germline J gene. V is TRBV1 and J is TRBJ2-2, with TRBD1 matching over 9 bases. J gave up 3 bases and V 2 bases, and 1 base lay outside the gene matches. CDR3 length: 15 amino acids. The germline V gene has CDR1 NSQYPW and CDR2 LRSPGD (reference sequence). The CDR3 region is CTCSARTGDTGQLYF. Incomplete CDR3 DNA: TGCACCTGCAGTGCACGGACAGGGGACACCGGG. The whole variable domain, filled in from reference TRBV1 and TRBJ2-2, reads VTLLEQNPRWRLVPRGQAVNLRCILKNSQYPWMSWYQQDLQKQLQWLFTLRSPGDKEVKSLPGADYLATRVTDTELRLQVANMSQGRTLYCTCSARTGDTGQLYFGEGSKLTVL.

With regard to this clone: Gene names follow the mouse nomenclature. The sequenced fragment ends 4 residues before the CDR3 boundary, so the rest is inferred from the germline J gene. The J gene is TRBJ2-1, the V gene TRBV14; possible D gene TRBD1, 6 bases. Germline V gene lookup returns CDR1 SGHDT and CDR2 FRDEAV. The CDR3 totals 14 residues. Trimming removed 5 bases at V and 0 bases at J, with 9 bases between. Here the CDR3 reads CASSRDNNYAEQFF. CDR3 DNA, as far as it was read: TGTGCCAGCAGCCGGGACAATAACTATGCT.

This clone was picked up a small number of times. The gene names given are mouse names. The read ends 4 residues shy of where the CDR3 ends; the end is completed using the germline J gene. J is TRBJ2-5 and V is TRBV5, with TRBD2 identical over 8 bases. The J segment lost 1 base and the V segment lost 1 base, leaving 4 bases of the junction unmatched. Germline V gene sequence: CDR1 LGHNA, CDR2 YNLKQL (reference sequence). The CDR3 extends over 16 amino acids. This chain's CDR3 is CASSQVRGGDQDTQYF. CDR3 bases read: TGTGCCAGCAGCCAAGTCCGGGGGGGCGACCAAGAC.

This clone was detected only a few times. The listed genes are named as in mouse. The observed sequence ends 3 residues before the CDR3 terminus, with the missing tail filled in from the germline J gene. The rearrangement uses TRBV13-1 and TRBJ1-6; D unclear. TRBJ1-6 is marked as an open reading frame, function uncertain. The CDR3 spans 14 residues. The germline V and J ends were trimmed by 1 base and 4 bases, with 6 bases remaining between them. Per germline, CDR1 NSHNY and CDR2 SYGAGN. CDR3 bases read: TGTGCCAGCAGTGATTTCAGATATAATTCGCCC. This encodes CASSDFRYNSP. In full, the CDR3 is CASSDFRYNSPLYF.

Note on this clone: Gene names follow the mouse nomenclature. The sequence runs out 4 residues before the end of the CDR3; the remainder is reconstructed from the germline J gene. The chain employs TRBV31 and TRBJ1-1; D is perhaps TRBD1 (5 bases). Germline V gives CDR1 GKSSPN, CDR2 SITVG. CDR3 size: 11 residues. CDR3 in amino acids: CAWEDRTEVFF. Partial CDR3 DNA: TGTGCCTGGGAAGACAGAACA. Filled out from reference TRBV31 and TRBJ1-1, the complete variable domain reads AQTIHQWPVAEIKAVGSPLSLGCTIKGKSSPNLYWYWQATGGTLQQLFYSITVGQVESVVQLNLSASRPKDDQFILSTEKLLLSHSGFYLCAWEDRTEVFFGKGTRLTVV.

This clone was seen a handful of times. Mouse names are used for the genes. The CDR3 end falls 4 residues outside the read, so it is completed with the germline J gene. V gene TRBV1 combines with J gene TRBJ2-4; D might be TRBD2 (6 bases). The CDR3 has 14 residues. V dropped 2 bases and J dropped 2 bases, with 8 bases sitting between them. Per the germline V gene, CDR1 is NSQYPW and CDR2 is LRSPGD (reference sequence). The CDR3 is CTCSARGDQNTLYF. CDR3 bases read: TGCACCTGCAGTGCACGGGGGGATCAAAAC.

Turning to this clone: The genes are named according to mouse. CDR3 in amino acids: CAWSLRTGGSRDTQYF. CDR3 bases read: TGTGCCTGGAGTCTCCGGACTGGGGGAAGCAGGGAC. V gene TRBV31 combines with J gene TRBJ2-5; 10 nucleotides align to TRBD2. The read terminates 4 residues ahead of where the CDR3 ends, so the germline J gene completes it. The CDR3 is 16 residues long. From germline, CDR1 is GKSSPN and CDR2 SITVG.

This clone has a handful of counts. Gene labels here are mouse ones. The observed sequence ends 4 residues before the CDR3 terminus, with the missing tail filled in from the germline J gene. Additional DNA sequences in this sample encode the identical CDR3. The chain links TRBV19 to TRBJ2-1; TRBD1 matches 7 bases. Trimming took 3 bases from V and 2 from J; bases not matched to a gene: 2. Germline V gene lookup returns CDR1 FNHDT and CDR2 SITEND (reference sequence). The CDR3 is 14 amino acids. The CDR3: CASSRTGDYAEQFF. Incomplete CDR3 DNA: TGTGCCAGCAGTAGAACAGGGGACTATGCT.

A remark on this clone: Gene names are the mouse ones. The sequenced fragment ends 4 residues before the CDR3 boundary, so the rest is inferred from the germline J gene. The chain carries TRBV13-1 and TRBJ2-1; 14 positions match TRBD2. The ends lost 5 bases at V and 5 bases at J; junction bases unmatched: 6. Germline V CDR1 and CDR2: NSHNY, SYGAGN. This CDR3 is 16 amino acids long. The DNA read from the CDR3 is TGTGCCAGCAGGCCGGGACTGGGGGGGCGGCATGCT. This encodes CASRPGLGGRHA. The CDR3 in its entirety is CASRPGLGGRHAEQFF.

About this clone itself: Any gene name here is a mouse gene name. The read ends 4 residues shy of where the CDR3 ends; the end is completed using the germline J gene. J is TRBJ2-1 and V is TRBV1, with 10 bases aligning to TRBD2. Germline V gene data show CDR1 as NSQYPW and CDR2 as LRSPGD (reference sequence). V lost 1 base and J lost 2; bases outside the gene matches: 2. This CDR3 has 16 residues. CDR3 DNA (partial): TGCACCTGCAGTGCAGGGACTGGGGGCCACTATGCT. This sequence encodes CTCSAGTGGHYA. The complete CDR3 reads CTCSAGTGGHYAEQFF.

In its sample, this clone was seen a few times. Mouse gene names and germline throughout. The read falls 4 residues short of the CDR3 end, and the missing part is taken from the germline J gene. V usage is TRBV1 and J usage is TRBJ2-5, with D tentatively TRBD1 (5 bases). The CDR3 is 14 amino acids. CDR1 is NSQYPW and CDR2 is LRSPGD in the germline V gene (reference sequence). CDR3 residues: CTCSAAGREDTQYF. The covered CDR3 bases are TGCACCTGCAGTGCAGCAGGGAGAGAAGAC.

About this clone: The gene names given are mouse names. Read coverage stops 4 residues before the CDR3 terminus; the germline J gene supplies the remainder. This chain joins TRBV13-3 and TRBJ2-5, with 7 bases matching TRBD2. V shed 1 base and J 3 bases; nucleotides not matched to a gene: 5. The CDR3 runs to 15 residues. CDR1 is NNHDY, CDR2 SYVADS, per germline. The chain's CDR3 is CASSDNRGGQDTQYF. The CDR3 DNA, read in part, is TGTGCCAGCAGTGATAACCGGGGGGGTCAAGAC.